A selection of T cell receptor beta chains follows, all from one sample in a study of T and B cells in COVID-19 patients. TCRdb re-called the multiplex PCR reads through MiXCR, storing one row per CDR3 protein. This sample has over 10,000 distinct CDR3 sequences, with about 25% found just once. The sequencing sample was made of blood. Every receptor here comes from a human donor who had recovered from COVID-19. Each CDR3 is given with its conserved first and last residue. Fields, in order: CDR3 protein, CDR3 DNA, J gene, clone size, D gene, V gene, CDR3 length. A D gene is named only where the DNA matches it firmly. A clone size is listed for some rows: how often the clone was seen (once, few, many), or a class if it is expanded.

cdr3_aa: CASSASTGTGWGNEQFF; cdr3_nt: TGTGCCAGTAGTGCCAGTACCGGGACAGGGTGGGGGAATGAGCAGTTCTTC; j_call: TRBJ2-1; clone_size: medium-sized; d_call: TRBD1; v_call: TRBV19; cdr3_length: 17
cdr3_aa: CASKATGGGNEKLFF; cdr3_nt: TGTGCCAGCAAAGCGACAGGGGGGGGCAATGAAAAACTGTTTTTT; j_call: TRBJ1-4; clone_size: many; d_call: TRBD1; v_call: TRBV6-1; cdr3_length: 15
cdr3_aa: CASSQDHGGPGGELFF; cdr3_nt: TGTGCCAGCAGCCAAGATCACGGGGGGCCGGGCGGGGAGCTGTTTTTT; j_call: TRBJ2-2; clone_size: .; d_call: .; v_call: TRBV30; cdr3_length: 16
cdr3_aa: CASQLESSYEQYF; cdr3_nt: TGTGCCAGCCAGTTGGAAAGCTCCTACGAGCAGTACTTC; j_call: TRBJ2-7; clone_size: .; d_call: .; v_call: TRBV2; cdr3_length: 13
cdr3_aa: CASSIVGDSNQPQHF; cdr3_nt: TGTGCCAGTAGTATAGTAGGGGATTCCAATCAGCCCCAGCATTTT; j_call: TRBJ1-5; clone_size: many; d_call: .; v_call: TRBV19; cdr3_length: 15
cdr3_aa: CASSFGGGSTDTQYF; cdr3_nt: TGTGCCAGCAGTTTTGGGGGGGGGAGCACAGATACGCAGTATTTT; j_call: TRBJ2-3; clone_size: medium-sized; d_call: TRBD2; v_call: TRBV12-3/TRBV12-4; cdr3_length: 15
cdr3_aa: CASSWGSTNEKLFF; cdr3_nt: TGCGCCAGCTCATGGGGGTCAACTAATGAAAAACTGTTTTTT; j_call: TRBJ1-4; clone_size: .; d_call: .; v_call: TRBV5-1; cdr3_length: 14
cdr3_aa: CASNRRTPTADYGYTF; cdr3_nt: TGTGCCAGTAATAGGAGGACACCGACAGCTGACTATGGCTACACCTTC; j_call: TRBJ1-2; clone_size: once; d_call: .; v_call: TRBV19; cdr3_length: 16
cdr3_aa: CASSFYRGRELFF; cdr3_nt: TGTGCCAGCAGCTTCTACAGGGGTCGGGAGCTGTTTTTT; j_call: TRBJ2-2; clone_size: .; d_call: TRBD1; v_call: TRBV11-2; cdr3_length: 13
cdr3_aa: CASSPGEGDVGELFF; cdr3_nt: TGCGCCAGCAGCCCCGGGGAGGGGGACGTCGGGGAGCTGTTTTTT; j_call: TRBJ2-2; clone_size: medium-sized; d_call: .; v_call: TRBV5-1; cdr3_length: 15
cdr3_aa: CSARKDRGRTDTQYF; cdr3_nt: TGCAGTGCTAGAAAGGACAGGGGCCGCACAGATACGCAGTATTTT; j_call: TRBJ2-3; clone_size: .; d_call: TRBD1; v_call: TRBV20-1; cdr3_length: 15
cdr3_aa: CATSDPTVLSTDTQYF; cdr3_nt: TGTGCCACCAGTGATCCGACAGTACTAAGCACAGATACGCAGTATTTT; j_call: TRBJ2-3; clone_size: .; d_call: .; v_call: TRBV24-1; cdr3_length: 16
cdr3_aa: CASRHPSRLAGAFKTQYF; cdr3_nt: TGTGCCAGCAGGCACCCCTCCCGACTAGCGGGAGCGTTCAAGACCCAGTACTTC; j_call: TRBJ2-5; clone_size: .; d_call: TRBD2; v_call: TRBV6-2/TRBV6-3; cdr3_length: 18
cdr3_aa: CASSFGTGSTRYGYTF; cdr3_nt: TGTGCCAGCAGCTTCGGGACAGGGTCGACCCGCTATGGCTACACCTTC; j_call: TRBJ1-2; clone_size: many; d_call: TRBD1; v_call: TRBV5-5; cdr3_length: 16
cdr3_aa: CASSPGTSGTLRYNEQFF; cdr3_nt: TGTGCCAGCAGCCCCGGGACTAGCGGGACCTTGAGGTACAATGAGCAGTTCTTC; j_call: TRBJ2-1; clone_size: few; d_call: TRBD2; v_call: TRBV14; cdr3_length: 18
cdr3_aa: CSAREAGWGYEQYF; cdr3_nt: TGCAGTGCTAGAGAGGCAGGGTGGGGCTACGAGCAGTACTTC; j_call: TRBJ2-7; clone_size: .; d_call: .; v_call: TRBV20-1; cdr3_length: 14
cdr3_aa: CASRSLGFDEQFF; cdr3_nt: TGTGCCAGTAGATCCCTGGGGTTCGATGAGCAGTTCTTC; j_call: TRBJ2-1; clone_size: medium-sized; d_call: .; v_call: TRBV19; cdr3_length: 13
cdr3_aa: CASNPTGRINQPQHF; cdr3_nt: TGTGCCAGTAACCCCACAGGGAGGATCAATCAGCCCCAGCATTTT; j_call: TRBJ1-5; clone_size: few; d_call: .; v_call: TRBV19; cdr3_length: 15
cdr3_aa: CASSAGRGLFYEQYF; cdr3_nt: TGTGCCAGCAGCGCCGGGCGGGGACTATTCTACGAGCAGTACTTC; j_call: TRBJ2-7; clone_size: .; d_call: TRBD2; v_call: TRBV12-3/TRBV12-4; cdr3_length: 15
cdr3_aa: CASSPPRTGWETQYF; cdr3_nt: TGTGCCAGCAGCCCACCCAGGACAGGGTGGGAGACCCAGTACTTC; j_call: TRBJ2-5; clone_size: .; d_call: TRBD1; v_call: TRBV7-9; cdr3_length: 15
cdr3_aa: CASSADRGENTEAFF; cdr3_nt: TGTGCCAGCAGCGCCGACAGGGGGGAGAACACTGAAGCTTTCTTT; j_call: TRBJ1-1; clone_size: .; d_call: TRBD1; v_call: TRBV5-4; cdr3_length: 15
cdr3_aa: CASRLTGSNQPQHF; cdr3_nt: TGTGCCAGCAGATTGACAGGGAGCAATCAGCCCCAGCATTTT; j_call: TRBJ1-5; clone_size: many; d_call: TRBD1; v_call: TRBV6-2/TRBV6-3; cdr3_length: 14
cdr3_aa: CASPGQGDTGELFF; cdr3_nt: TGTGCCAGTCCGGGACAGGGGGACACCGGGGAGCTGTTTTTT; j_call: TRBJ2-2; clone_size: medium-sized; d_call: TRBD1; v_call: TRBV6-1; cdr3_length: 14
cdr3_aa: CASSQGLEGSEQYF; cdr3_nt: TGTGCCAGCAGCCAAGGACTAGAGGGCAGCGAGCAGTACTTC; j_call: TRBJ2-7; clone_size: medium-sized; d_call: TRBD2; v_call: TRBV6-5; cdr3_length: 14
cdr3_aa: CAWSEGNGYTF; cdr3_nt: TGTGCCTGGAGTGAGGGGAATGGCTACACCTTC; j_call: TRBJ1-2; clone_size: .; d_call: .; v_call: TRBV30; cdr3_length: 11
cdr3_aa: CASSIGGSEQYF; cdr3_nt: TGTGCCAGTAGTATAGGAGGGTCCGAGCAGTACTTC; j_call: TRBJ2-7; clone_size: medium-sized; d_call: .; v_call: TRBV19; cdr3_length: 12
cdr3_aa: CASSSGGHTDTQYF; cdr3_nt: TGTGCCAGCAGTTCCGGGGGCCACACAGATACGCAGTATTTT; j_call: TRBJ2-3; clone_size: medium-sized; d_call: .; v_call: TRBV6-5; cdr3_length: 14
cdr3_aa: CASSLQNANTGELFF; cdr3_nt: TGTGCCAGCTCGCTACAGAACGCGAACACCGGGGAGCTGTTTTTT; j_call: TRBJ2-2; clone_size: medium-sized; d_call: .; v_call: TRBV18; cdr3_length: 15
cdr3_aa: CASSDVHRGLETQYF; cdr3_nt: TGTGCCAGCAGTGATGTCCACAGGGGGCTGGAGACCCAGTACTTC; j_call: TRBJ2-5; clone_size: medium-sized; d_call: TRBD1; v_call: TRBV6-1; cdr3_length: 15
cdr3_aa: CASSELGSGNTIYF; cdr3_nt: TGTGCCAGCAGTGAGCTGGGCTCTGGAAACACCATATATTTT; j_call: TRBJ1-3; clone_size: many; d_call: .; v_call: TRBV6-1; cdr3_length: 14
cdr3_aa: CASSDADTDTQYF; cdr3_nt: TGTGCCAGCAGTGACGCGGACACAGATACGCAGTATTTT; j_call: TRBJ2-3; clone_size: many; d_call: .; v_call: TRBV6-4; cdr3_length: 13
cdr3_aa: CASSLSGTGAGETQYF; cdr3_nt: TGTGCCAGCAGCTTATCCGGGACAGGGGCGGGGGAGACCCAGTACTTC; j_call: TRBJ2-5; clone_size: many; d_call: TRBD1; v_call: TRBV11-1; cdr3_length: 16
cdr3_aa: CASSNSPGLAGVNEQFF; cdr3_nt: TGTGCCAGTAGTAATTCTCCAGGACTAGCGGGGGTAAATGAGCAGTTCTTC; j_call: TRBJ2-1; clone_size: .; d_call: TRBD2; v_call: TRBV19; cdr3_length: 17
cdr3_aa: CASSFQAGDSYEQYF; cdr3_nt: TGTGCCAGCAGCTTTCAAGCGGGGGACTCCTACGAGCAGTACTTC; j_call: TRBJ2-7; clone_size: .; d_call: TRBD2; v_call: TRBV7-2; cdr3_length: 15
cdr3_aa: CASRGSYNSPLHF; cdr3_nt: TGTGCCAGCAGGGGTTCCTATAATTCACCCCTCCACTTT; j_call: TRBJ1-6; clone_size: many; d_call: .; v_call: TRBV6-5; cdr3_length: 13
cdr3_aa: CASSMDRNSPLHF; cdr3_nt: TGTGCCAGCAGCATGGACAGGAATTCACCCCTCCACTTT; j_call: TRBJ1-6; clone_size: .; d_call: TRBD1; v_call: TRBV7-6; cdr3_length: 13
cdr3_aa: CASRSTSVTDTQYF; cdr3_nt: TGTGCCAGCAGGTCGACTAGCGTCACAGATACGCAGTATTTT; j_call: TRBJ2-3; clone_size: .; d_call: TRBD2; v_call: TRBV12-3/TRBV12-4; cdr3_length: 14
cdr3_aa: CASSISATRNEQFF; cdr3_nt: TGTGCCAGTAGTATATCCGCGACCAGGAATGAGCAGTTCTTC; j_call: TRBJ2-1; clone_size: medium-sized; d_call: .; v_call: TRBV19; cdr3_length: 14
cdr3_aa: CASSLGNAGELFF; cdr3_nt: TGTGCCAGCAGTTTAGGAAACGCCGGGGAGCTGTTTTTT; j_call: TRBJ2-2; clone_size: medium-sized; d_call: .; v_call: TRBV27; cdr3_length: 13
cdr3_aa: CSARATSGGHTDTQYF; cdr3_nt: TGCAGTGCTAGAGCGACTAGCGGGGGCCACACAGATACGCAGTATTTT; j_call: TRBJ2-3; clone_size: few; d_call: TRBD2; v_call: TRBV20-1; cdr3_length: 16
cdr3_aa: CSAESNVYNEQFF; cdr3_nt: TGCAGTGCCGAGTCAAATGTTTACAATGAGCAGTTCTTC; j_call: TRBJ2-1; clone_size: few; d_call: .; v_call: TRBV20-1; cdr3_length: 13
cdr3_aa: CASSSMTSNQPQHF; cdr3_nt: TGTGCCAGTAGTTCTATGACGAGCAATCAGCCCCAGCATTTT; j_call: TRBJ1-5; clone_size: few; d_call: .; v_call: TRBV19; cdr3_length: 14
cdr3_aa: CASSLAGGSPNEQFF; cdr3_nt: TGTGCCAGCAGCTTGGCCGGAGGCAGCCCCAATGAGCAGTTCTTC; j_call: TRBJ2-1; clone_size: .; d_call: .; v_call: TRBV5-6; cdr3_length: 15